The 19 T cell receptor beta chains listed next were all sequenced from one sample in a study of blood T cell repertoires in COVID-19. Profiling relied on immunoSEQ multiplex PCR, and the TCRdb table lists in-frame clones only, not all of them. In the table there are under 65,000 clones, 86% of which are singletons. The sequenced sample consisted of peripheral blood. The source of these receptors is a man in his fifties or sixties with acute or convalescent COVID-19.

The rearrangement uses TRBV27 and TRBJ1-2; 9 nucleotides align to TRBD1. Looked up from germline, CDR1 is MNHEY and CDR2 is SMNVEV (reference sequence). J was trimmed by 4 bases and V by 4 bases; bases with no gene match: 1. This CDR3 has 13 amino acids. Here the CDR3 reads CASSSTGGYGYTF. CDR3 nucleotide sequence: TGTGCCAGCAGTTCGACAGGGGGCTATGGCTACACCTTC.

The sample holds one count of this clone. J is TRBJ1-2 and V is TRBV11-2, with D hard to call. V dropped 1 base and J dropped 4 bases, with 10 bases sitting between them. CDR3 length: 14 residues. CDR1 is SGHAT and CDR2 is FQNNGV in the germline V gene. The CDR3 region has the DNA TGTGCCAGCAGCTTAGGGAGGGAAGCCTATGGCTACACCTTC. As protein: CASSLGREAYGYTF.

The genes are TRBV12-3 or TRBV12-4 and TRBJ1-2; a possible D gene is TRBD1 (5 bases). V lost 8 bases to trimming and J lost 8 bases, with 15 bases between them. The CDR3 has 12 residues. Here the CDR3 DNA reads TGTGCCAGCGTCGGAGGGGTGGGAGGCTACACCTTC. Its translation is CASVGGVGGYTF.

This sequence joins TRBV2 and TRBJ1-6; D is uncertain. Germline assignment: CDR1 SNHLY and CDR2 FYNNEI. The CDR3 sequence is 13 residues long. Trimming removed 10 bases from V and 0 bases from J, with 7 bases in between. The chain's CDR3 is CATGSSYNSPLHF. CDR3 nucleotide sequence: TGTGCCACCGGGAGCTCCTATAATTCACCCCTCCACTTT.

By share of the sample, this clone is medium-sized (0.01 to 0.1%). The chain has TRBV5-4 and TRBJ2-7; 8 bases are shared with TRBD1. V shed 6 bases, J shed 4 bases, and the junction held 6 bases outside the gene matches. This CDR3 is built from 13 residues. CDR1 SGHNT and CDR2 YYREEE come from the germline V gene (reference sequence). CDR3 sequence: CASNRDRTYEQYF. In nucleotides, the CDR3 is TGTGCCAGCAACCGGGACAGGACTTACGAGCAGTACTTC.

The rearrangement links TRBV6-5 to TRBJ1-4, with 8 bases fitting TRBD1. The germline V gene encodes CDR1 MNHEY and CDR2 SVGAGI. There are 15 residues in the CDR3. The V segment lost 6 bases and the J segment 6 bases; nucleotides outside the gene matches: 9. The CDR3 DNA reads as TGTGCCAGCAGGGACCCAGCAGGGGGCTATGAAAAACTGTTTTTT. Amino acids: CASRDPAGGYEKLFF.

The V call is TRBV2, the J call TRBJ2-5, with D perhaps matching TRBD1 (6 bases). Trimming stripped 8 bases from V and 5 bases from J, with 6 bases between. The CDR3 sequence is 10 residues long. The germline V gene has CDR1 SNHLY and CDR2 FYNNEI. The CDR3 spells CASQGETQYF. CDR3 DNA sequence: TGTGCCAGCCAGGGGGAGACCCAGTACTTC.

The CDR3 DNA reads as TGTGCCAGCAGCCTCTATTTGGGCAATCAGCCCCAGCATTTT. It encodes CASSLYLGNQPQHF. The chain employs TRBV5-8 and TRBJ1-5; no reliable D call. In germline, CDR1 is SGHTS, CDR2 YDEGEE. The V end lost 4 bases, the J end lost 2 bases, and 10 bases lay between the germline ends. The CDR3 length is 14 residues. The complete variable domain, with remaining parts taken from reference TRBV5-8 and TRBJ1-5, reads EAGVTQSPTHLIKTRGQQATLRCSPISGHTSVYWYQQALGLGLQFLLWYDEGEERNRGNFPPRFSGRQFPNYSSELNVNALELEDSALYLCASSLYLGNQPQHFGDGTRLSIL.

This chain connects TRBV28 to TRBJ2-1; 8 bases are shared with TRBD1. Germline loops: CDR1 MDHEN, CDR2 SYDVKM. This CDR3 is built from 19 residues. J lost 3 bases, V lost 0 bases, and 13 bases had no gene match. In nucleotides, the CDR3 is TGTGCCAGCAGTTTATGGGACAGGGAGACTCGCGCCCTCTACAATGAGCAGTTCTTC. Residues: CASSLWDRETRALYNEQFF.

This CDR3 is CASIPPLRGLTNTEAFF. DNA for the CDR3: TGTGCCAGCATACCCCCTCTCCGGGGACTCACGAACACTGAAGCTTTCTTT. The chain carries TRBV28 and TRBJ1-1, with D possibly being TRBD1 (5 bases). Germline CDR1 MDHEN, CDR2 SYDVKM. The V end lost 7 bases, the J end lost 1 base, and 22 bases lay between the germline ends. The CDR3 extends over 17 amino acids.

This chain uses TRBV6-2 or TRBV6-3 with TRBJ1-2; D not resolved. Germline CDR1 reads MNHEY; CDR2 reads SVGEGT. The CDR3 sequence is 14 residues long. The V gene lost 5 bases and the J gene lost 2 bases, with 12 bases spanning the gap. The CDR3 bases are TGTGCCAGCAGTACCCGGACGGGGAACTATGGCTACACCTTC. Its translation: CASSTRTGNYGYTF.

The genes are TRBV1 and TRBJ1-3. TRBV1 is marked as a pseudogene. The CDR3 is 16 residues long. The CDR3 DNA follows: TGCACCAGCAGGCAACTGGGGGGGCTTCTCGGAAACACCATATATTTT. It codes for CTSRQLGGLLGNTIYF.

This clone was detected once. The CDR3 nucleotides read TGTGCCAGCAGCCCCGCCGGAGGGCAGGAAGAAAAACTGTTTTTT. It encodes CASSPAGGQEEKLFF. V usage is TRBV25-1 and J usage is TRBJ1-4; no clear D gene. This CDR3 contains 15 residues. Trimming removed 6 bases from V and 8 bases from J, with 19 bases in between. Looked up from germline, CDR1 is MGHDK and CDR2 is SYGVNS.

The V gene is TRBV10-3, the J gene TRBJ2-1, with unresolved D. Per germline, CDR1 ENHRY and CDR2 SYGVKD. This CDR3 has 11 residues. The germline V and J ends were trimmed by 7 bases and 4 bases, with 5 bases remaining between them. In DNA, the CDR3 is TGTGCCATCATGGAGTACAATGAGCAGTTCTTC. Translating it yields CAIMEYNEQFF.

This chain links TRBV19 with TRBJ2-5, with 10 bases identical to TRBD1. Germline V gene data show CDR1 as LNHDA and CDR2 as SQIVND (reference sequence). Germline trimming cut 5 bases from V and 5 bases from J; bases unmatched to any gene: 8. The CDR3 spans 15 residues. In DNA form, the CDR3 reads TGTGCCAGTAGTTCGTTGGGACAGGGGTTCGAGACCCAGTACTTC. Translation gives CASSSLGQGFETQYF.

The J gene is TRBJ2-7, the V gene TRBV18; TRBD2 aligns across 7 bases. The V segment lost 2 bases and the J segment 4 bases; nucleotides outside the gene matches: 11. Looked up from germline, CDR1 is KGHSH and CDR2 is LQKENI. The CDR3 sequence is 16 residues long. The CDR3, as DNA: TGTGCCAGCTCACCAAGTGTGGGGGAGGGGAGATACGAGCAGTACTTC. It encodes CASSPSVGEGRYEQYF.

The chain is built from TRBV3-1 (or the pseudogene TRBV3-2) and TRBJ2-4, with 8 nucleotides matching TRBD1. V lost 2 bases to trimming and J lost 5 bases; unmatched junction nucleotides: 5. This CDR3 spans 15 amino acids. CDR1 LGHDT and CDR2 YNNKEL come from the germline V gene (reference sequence). CDR3: CASSQKQGDQNIQYF. CDR3 in DNA: TGTGCCAGCAGCCAAAAACAGGGGGACCAAAACATTCAGTACTTC.

Concerning this clone: Mismatch with germline at one junction end may stem from a read error. CDR3 in DNA: TGCAGCGCCACCGGGACAGGGAAGGGGGGAAACTATGGCTACTCCTTC. Protein: CSATGTGKGGNYGYSF. The chain employs TRBV29-1 and TRBJ1-2, with 9 bases aligning to TRBD1. The CDR3 consists of 16 residues. In germline, CDR1 is SQVTM, CDR2 ANQGSEA.

The V gene is TRBV5-4, the J gene TRBJ1-2; 7 nucleotides match TRBD1. Per the germline V gene, CDR1 is SGHNT and CDR2 is YYREEE (reference sequence). This CDR3 comprises 13 residues. The trim removed 4 bases at V and 3 bases at J, leaving 3 bases unmatched. In DNA, the CDR3 is TGTGCCAGCAGCCGTACAGGGGACTATGGCTACACCTTC. Its translation is CASSRTGDYGYTF.